The sequence of this T cell receptor (beta chain) was determined in a study of shared clonotypes between healthy human individuals. Deletions cut 2 bases from V and 7 bases from J, with 5 bases between. There are 11 residues in the CDR3. CDR1 is MDHEN and CDR2 is SYDVKM in the germline V gene. Terminally differentiated effector memory CD45RA+ cells were excluded by CCR7 positive selection of CD45RO-negative cells. Within Nashville, Tennessee resided all donors, each a Caucasian adult. Some clones are missing from TCRdb's copy, which holds only in-frame ones; the method was immunoSEQ multiplex PCR. The table lists hundreds of thousands of clones, about 95% of them singletons.

The sequenced material came from naive CD8+ T cells sorted from blood. The rearrangement joins TRBV28 to TRBJ1-1; no firm D call. This clonotype was obtained from a woman between 25 and 40 years old in good health. CDR3 bases: TGTGCCAGCAGTTTAACGGATGAAGCTTTCTTT. Its protein is CASSLTDEAFF.